What follows are 8 T cell receptor beta chains derived from one specimen sequenced in a study of blood T cell repertoires in COVID-19 (dated by TCRdb to 2019 to 2021). The library was produced with the immunoSEQ multiplex PCR assay. The source is immuneACCESS, and TCRdb retained only in-frame sequences with V and J called. Part of the clones is not carried over; for the studies checked, unresolved V genes explain less than half of this, and the remainder is unexplained. Within this sample are around 230,000 clones, with over 75% of them counted one time only. About 8% of the sample lies in the top ten. Sequenced: peripheral blood. These receptors all stem from a woman of 80 years or more with acute or convalescent COVID-19.

This chain joins TRBV5-1 and TRBJ2-3; D gene uncertain. Germline V gene sequence: CDR1 SGHRS, CDR2 YFSETQ. The CDR3 is made up of 13 amino acids. V was trimmed by 0 bases and J by 6 bases, leaving 8 bases between them. CDR3 bases: TGCGCCAGCAGCTTGGTCTCCTCGGATACGCAGTATTTT. Residues: CASSLVSSDTQYF. Drawing the rest from reference TRBV5-1 and TRBJ2-3, the complete variable domain is KAGVTQTPRYLIKTRGQQVTLSCSPISGHRSVSWYQQTPGQGLQFLFEYFSETQRNKGNFPGRFSGRQFSNSRSEMNVSTLELGDSALYLCASSLVSSDTQYFGPGTRLTVL.

The chain couples TRBV5-4 to TRBJ1-4, with D possibly matching TRBD1 (6 bases). The V end was cut by 4 bases, the J end by 5 bases, with 12 bases between. CDR1 SGHNT and CDR2 YYREEE come from the germline V gene (reference sequence). The CDR3 loop spans 14 amino acids. CDR3 nucleotides: TGTGCCAGCAGCACCGGGACACCAAATGAAAAACTGTTTTTT. Translation: CASSTGTPNEKLFF.

This clone was recorded a few times. This sequence joins TRBV10-3 and TRBJ1-1; maybe TRBD1 (5 bases). The CDR3 contains 13 residues. V shed 4 bases and J shed 1 base, with 7 bases lying between them. CDR1 is ENHRY and CDR2 is SYGVKD in the germline V gene. CDR3 sequence reads: CAISATANTEAFF. For the CDR3, the DNA is TGTGCCATCAGTGCGACAGCGAACACTGAAGCTTTCTTT.

This clone was detected only once. The chain employs TRBV14 and TRBJ1-6; TRBD1 might be the D (5 bases). V lost 1 base and J lost 7, with 8 bases in between. CDR3 length: 14 amino acids. Germline V gene data show CDR1 as SGHDN and CDR2 as FVKESK. CDR3 coding DNA: TGTGCCAGCAGCCAAGTGACAGAGAATTCACCCCTCCACTTT. Its protein product is CASSQVTENSPLHF.

The chain carries TRBV9 and TRBJ2-5; TRBD2 might be the D (6 bases). The germline CDR1 and CDR2 sequences are SGDLS and YYNGEE. Trimming removed 1 base at V and 1 base at J, with 11 bases between. This CDR3 is built from 15 residues. The CDR3 spells CASSVNAGSQETQYF. The CDR3 nucleotides read TGTGCCAGCAGCGTAAACGCGGGGTCCCAAGAGACCCAGTACTTC. Full variable domain (rest looked up from reference TRBV9 and TRBJ2-5): DSGVTQTPKHLITATGQRVTLRCSPRSGDLSVYWYQQSLDQGLQFLIQYYNGEERAKGNILERFSAQQFPDLHSELNLSSLELGDSALYFCASSVNAGSQETQYFGPGTRLLVL.

This chain joins TRBV5-6 and TRBJ2-1; TRBD2 aligns across 7 bases. The germline gives CDR1 SGHDT, CDR2 YYEEEE. This CDR3 is 16 amino acids long. V was pared by 4 bases and J by 3 bases, with 10 bases of the junction left unmatched. The CDR3: CASSENLAAYYNEQFF. Written as DNA, the CDR3 is TGTGCCAGCAGCGAAAATCTAGCGGCCTACTACAATGAGCAGTTCTTC.

The rearrangement links TRBV9 to TRBJ2-3; 8 bases agree with TRBD2. V dropped 1 base and J dropped 1; count of bases not matched to a gene: 5. This CDR3 has 16 residues. Germline V gene sequence: CDR1 SGDLS, CDR2 YYNGEE. The CDR3 protein is CASSVTSGLGTDTQYF. The DNA of the CDR3 is TGTGCCAGCAGCGTAACTAGCGGCTTGGGCACAGATACGCAGTATTTT.

The chain has TRBV7-2 and TRBJ2-7; a weak D match, TRBD1 (5 bases). The germline CDR1 and CDR2 sequences are SGHTA and FQGNSA. V gave up 5 bases and J gave up 3 bases, with 14 bases separating them. This CDR3 region has 14 residues. DNA of the CDR3: TGTGCCAGCAGCCCCCAGCAGGGCGACTACGAGCAGTACTTC. It encodes CASSPQQGDYEQYF.